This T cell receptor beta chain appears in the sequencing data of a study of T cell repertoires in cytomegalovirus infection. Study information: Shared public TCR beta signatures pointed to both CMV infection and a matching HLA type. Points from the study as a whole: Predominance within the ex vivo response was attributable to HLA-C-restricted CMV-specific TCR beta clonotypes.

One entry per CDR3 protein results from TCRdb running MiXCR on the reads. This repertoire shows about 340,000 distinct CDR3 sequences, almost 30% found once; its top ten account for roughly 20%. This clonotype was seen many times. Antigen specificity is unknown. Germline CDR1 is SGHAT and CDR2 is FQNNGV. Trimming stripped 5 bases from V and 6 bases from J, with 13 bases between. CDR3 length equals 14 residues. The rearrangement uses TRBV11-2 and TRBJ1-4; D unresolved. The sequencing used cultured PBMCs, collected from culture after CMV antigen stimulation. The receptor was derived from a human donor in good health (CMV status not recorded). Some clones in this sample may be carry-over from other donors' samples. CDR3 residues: CASSPIGKDEKLFF. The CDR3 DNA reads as TGTGCCAGCAGCCCGATTGGAAAGGATGAAAAACTGTTTTTT.